This note documents a single T cell receptor (beta chain) sequence. Its antigen remains unidentified. The data derive from a study of T cells in localized non-small cell lung cancer. Study-level findings and limits: Among the top 100 tumor clones, a median around 62 appeared in adjacent lung. Of the tissues analyzed, uninvolved adjacent lung showed maximal T cell clonality, greater than tumor.

Clones were read by immunoSEQ multiplex PCR, and TCRdb kept only the in-frame ones, dropping some. The repertoire has 75,000 to 95,000 clones, around 90% of them found once; the top ten carry about 15%. The CDR3 contains 15 residues. Germline V CDR1 and CDR2: SGHVS, FNYEAQ. The germline V and J ends were trimmed by 1 base and 4 bases, with 10 bases remaining between them. The material was peripheral blood, obtained before any cancer treatment. This TCR was sampled from a man between 40 and 69 years old with stage I squamous cell lung carcinoma. This rearrangement joins TRBV7-6 to TRBJ1-4; D gene ambiguous. In DNA form, the CDR3 reads TGTGCCAGCAGCTTAGTTCCTACCATTAATGAAAAACTGTTTTTT. It yields the protein CASSLVPTINEKLFF.